Presented here are 3 T cell receptor beta chains from one specimen sequenced in a study of blood T cell repertoires in COVID-19. Here immunoSEQ multiplex PCR was the method, and the copy in TCRdb shows in-frame clones only, minus some. The sample carries more than 200,000 clones, roughly 90% recorded once. The source material was PBMCs or T cells enriched from blood (not recorded which). These receptors all come from a woman in her 30s who had recovered from COVID-19.

This clone was seen a single time. The chain uses TRBV19 and TRBJ1-2; tentative D call: TRBD1 (5 bases). CDR1 and CDR2 (germline): LNHDA, SQIVND (reference sequence). The ends were cut back, 5 bases at V and 0 bases at J, with 13 bases in the middle. This CDR3 is 15 amino acids long. In DNA, the CDR3 is TGTGCCAGTAGTTTCCGGAGGGGAGCTAACTATGGCTACACCTTC. Amino acids: CASSFRRGANYGYTF.

The chain couples TRBV18 to TRBJ1-6, with 9 bases that match TRBD1. This CDR3 comprises 16 residues. Germline values: CDR1 KGHSH, CDR2 LQKENI. With V trimmed by 6 bases and J by 7 bases, 10 bases remained unmatched. This CDR3 reads CASSGRRGTGNSPLHF. CDR3 nucleotides: TGTGCCAGCTCGGGACGGCGCGGGACAGGGAATTCACCCCTCCACTTT.

This chain joins TRBV6-5 and TRBJ1-2, with TRBD1 as a possible D gene (5 bases). The germline gives CDR1 MNHEY, CDR2 SVGAGI. Trimming took 6 bases from V and 1 from J, leaving 15 bases between them. The CDR3 is 15 amino acids. The CDR3 DNA is TGTGCCAGCAGATCTATCGCCGACAGTAACTATGGCTACACCTTC. Encoded protein: CASRSIADSNYGYTF.